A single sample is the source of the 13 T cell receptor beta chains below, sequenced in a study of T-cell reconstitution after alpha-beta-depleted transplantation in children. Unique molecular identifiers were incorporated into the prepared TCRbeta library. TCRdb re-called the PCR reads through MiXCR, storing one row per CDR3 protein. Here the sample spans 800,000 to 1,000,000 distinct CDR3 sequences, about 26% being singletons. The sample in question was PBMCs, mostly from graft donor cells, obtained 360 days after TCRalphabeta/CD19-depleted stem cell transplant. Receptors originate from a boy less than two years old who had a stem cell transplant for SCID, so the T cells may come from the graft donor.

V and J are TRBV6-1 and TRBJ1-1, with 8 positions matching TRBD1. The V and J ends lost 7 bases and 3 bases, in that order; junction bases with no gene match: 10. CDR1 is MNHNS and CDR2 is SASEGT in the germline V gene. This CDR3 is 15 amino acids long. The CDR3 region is CASMPDRVMYTEAFF. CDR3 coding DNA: TGTGCCAGCATGCCGGACAGGGTTATGTACACTGAAGCTTTCTTT.

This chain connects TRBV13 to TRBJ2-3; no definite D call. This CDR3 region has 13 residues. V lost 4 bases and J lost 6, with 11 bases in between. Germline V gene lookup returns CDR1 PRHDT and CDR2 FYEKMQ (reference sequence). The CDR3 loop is CASSSGPRDTQYF. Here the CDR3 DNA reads TGTGCCAGCAGCTCCGGCCCACGGGATACGCAGTATTTT.

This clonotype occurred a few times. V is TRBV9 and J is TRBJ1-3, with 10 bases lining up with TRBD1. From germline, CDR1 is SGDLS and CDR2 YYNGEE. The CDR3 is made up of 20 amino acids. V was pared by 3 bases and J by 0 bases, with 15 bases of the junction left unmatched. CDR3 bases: TGTGCCAGCAGCGCTCCGTCCCGGGACAGGGGTCGGACCTCTGGAAACACCATATATTTT. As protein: CASSAPSRDRGRTSGNTIYF. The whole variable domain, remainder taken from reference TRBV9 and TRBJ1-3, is DSGVTQTPKHLITATGQRVTLRCSPRSGDLSVYWYQQSLDQGLQFLIQYYNGEERAKGNILERFSAQQFPDLHSELNLSSLELGDSALYFCASSAPSRDRGRTSGNTIYFGEGSWLTVV.

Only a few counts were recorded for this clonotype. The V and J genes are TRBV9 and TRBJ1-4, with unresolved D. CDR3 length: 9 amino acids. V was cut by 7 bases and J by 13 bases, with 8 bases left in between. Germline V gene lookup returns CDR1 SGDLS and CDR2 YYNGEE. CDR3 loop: CASQASLFF. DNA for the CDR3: TGTGCCAGCCAGGCCTCACTGTTTTTT.

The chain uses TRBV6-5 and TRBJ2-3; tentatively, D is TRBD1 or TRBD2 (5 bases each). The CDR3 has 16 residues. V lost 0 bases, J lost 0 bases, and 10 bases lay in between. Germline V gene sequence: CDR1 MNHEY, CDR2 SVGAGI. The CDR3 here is CASSYSGGLSTDTQYF. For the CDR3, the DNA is TGTGCCAGCAGTTACTCTGGGGGTCTGAGCACAGATACGCAGTATTTT.

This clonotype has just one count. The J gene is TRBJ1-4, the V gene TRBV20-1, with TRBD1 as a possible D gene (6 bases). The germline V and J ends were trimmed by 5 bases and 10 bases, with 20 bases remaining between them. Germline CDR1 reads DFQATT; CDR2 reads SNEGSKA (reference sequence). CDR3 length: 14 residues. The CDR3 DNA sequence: TGCAGTGCTTTTGAGGCAGGGGCGATGGGAAAACTGTTTTTT. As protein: CSAFEAGAMGKLFF.

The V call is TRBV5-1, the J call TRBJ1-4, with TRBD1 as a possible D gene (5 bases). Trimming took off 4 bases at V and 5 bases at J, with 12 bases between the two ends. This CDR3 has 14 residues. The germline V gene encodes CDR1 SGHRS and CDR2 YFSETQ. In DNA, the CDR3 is TGCGCCAGCAGCCCGGGACCTAGCAATGAAAAACTGTTTTTT. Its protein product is CASSPGPSNEKLFF.

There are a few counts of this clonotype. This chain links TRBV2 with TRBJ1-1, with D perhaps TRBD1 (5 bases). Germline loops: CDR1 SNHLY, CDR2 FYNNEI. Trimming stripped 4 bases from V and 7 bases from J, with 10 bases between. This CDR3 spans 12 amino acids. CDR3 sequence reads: CASSVQAIEAFF. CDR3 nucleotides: TGTGCCAGCAGTGTACAGGCCATTGAAGCTTTCTTT.

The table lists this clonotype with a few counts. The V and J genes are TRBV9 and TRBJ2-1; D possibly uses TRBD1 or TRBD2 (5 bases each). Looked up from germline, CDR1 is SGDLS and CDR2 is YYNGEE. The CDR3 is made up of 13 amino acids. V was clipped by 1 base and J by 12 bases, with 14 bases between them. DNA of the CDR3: TGTGCCAGCAGCGTAACGGAGATTGGGGGGCAGTTCTTC. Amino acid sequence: CASSVTEIGGQFF.

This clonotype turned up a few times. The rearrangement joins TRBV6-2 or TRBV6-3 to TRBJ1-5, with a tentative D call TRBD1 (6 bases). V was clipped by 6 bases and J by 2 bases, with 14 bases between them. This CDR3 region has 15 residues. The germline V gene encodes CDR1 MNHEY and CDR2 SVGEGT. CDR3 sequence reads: CASSPGQKGNQPQHF. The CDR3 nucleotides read TGTGCCAGCAGCCCCGGACAGAAAGGCAATCAGCCCCAGCATTTT.

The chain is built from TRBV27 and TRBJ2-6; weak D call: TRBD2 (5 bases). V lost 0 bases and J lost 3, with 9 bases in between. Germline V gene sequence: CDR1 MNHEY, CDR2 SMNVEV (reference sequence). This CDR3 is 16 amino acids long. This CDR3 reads CASSLSAGVGANVLTF. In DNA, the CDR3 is TGTGCCAGCAGTTTATCCGCCGGGGTTGGGGCCAACGTCCTGACTTTC.

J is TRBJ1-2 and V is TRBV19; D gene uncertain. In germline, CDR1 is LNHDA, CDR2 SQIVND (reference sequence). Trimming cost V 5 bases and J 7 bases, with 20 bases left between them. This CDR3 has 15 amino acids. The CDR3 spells CASSPRLLTDGGYTF. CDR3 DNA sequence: TGTGCCAGTAGTCCCCGTTTACTGACGGACGGTGGCTACACCTTC.

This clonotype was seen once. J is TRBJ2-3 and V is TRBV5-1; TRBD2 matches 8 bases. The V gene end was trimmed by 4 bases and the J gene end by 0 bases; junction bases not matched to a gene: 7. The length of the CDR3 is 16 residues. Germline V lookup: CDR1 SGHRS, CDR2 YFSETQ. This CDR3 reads CASSTGLGTSTDTQYF. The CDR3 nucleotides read TGCGCCAGCAGCACGGGACTAGGGACAAGCACAGATACGCAGTATTTT.